Listed below are T cell receptor beta chains from one sample, sequenced in a study of blood T cell repertoires in COVID-19. Method: immunoSEQ multiplex PCR; TCRdb's copy keeps in-frame clones and lacks some. The sample has 40,000 or so clones, about three quarters seen once. Sequenced material: peripheral blood. The receptors originated from a woman between 65 and 79 years old with acute or convalescent COVID-19. Each CDR3 is given with its conserved first and last residue. The D gene is left open where the match is weak. Expanded clones are given a class, and other clones once, few, many or no size at all.

>TRBJ1-5|TRBV19|NA|NA
TGTGCCAGTAGTATTGGCCAGGGGAGGGGGTATAGCAATCAGCCCCAGCATTTT
CASSIGQGRGYSNQPQHF
>TRBJ2-7|TRBV5-5|NA|TRBD1
TGTGCCAGCAGCTTGAGTCGGGACAGGCTCTACGAGCAGTACTTC
CASSLSRDRLYEQYF
>TRBJ1-1|TRBV28|NA|NA
TGTGCCAGCAGTTACAGACCTTTGAACACTGAAGCTTTCTTT
CASSYRPLNTEAFF
>TRBJ2-2|TRBV19|many|NA
TGTGCCAGTAGTATAGATCGCAGACACGCGAACACCGGGGAGCTGTTTTTT
CASSIDRRHANTGELFF
>TRBJ2-7|TRBV28|NA|TRBD1
TGTGCCAGCAGGCAACCGGGACAGGTATACGAGCAGTACTTC
CASRQPGQVYEQYF
>TRBJ1-1|TRBV30|NA|NA
TGTGCCTGGAGGGGGGCCTTGAACACTGAAGCTTTCTTT
CAWRGALNTEAFF
>TRBJ2-1|TRBV7-6|NA|NA
TGTGCCAGCAGCCCCCGGGACTTTTCCTACAATGAGCAGTTCTTC
CASSPRDFSYNEQFF
>TRBJ1-4|TRBV5-4|few|NA
TGTGCCAGCAGCTCAAACAGGGCTGTAAATGAAAAACTGTTTTTT
CASSSNRAVNEKLFF
>TRBJ1-3|TRBV19|NA|NA
TGTGCCAGTAGTTGGGACACCGACTCTGGAAACACCATATATTTT
CASSWDTDSGNTIYF
>TRBJ1-1|TRBV7-3|few|NA
TGTGCCAGCAGCTTTGACTTGAACACTGAAGCTTTCTTT
CASSFDLNTEAFF
>TRBJ2-2|TRBV3-1/TRBV3-2|NA|TRBD2
TGTGCCAGCAGCCAAGTAGCGGGGGGGCTGGGGGAGCTGTTTTTT
CASSQVAGGLGELFF
>TRBJ1-5|TRBV7-8|NA|NA
TGTGCCAGCAGCCCGAGGGAGGGGCAGCCCCAGCATTTT
CASSPREGQPQHF
>TRBJ2-7|TRBV6-6|NA|NA
TGTGCCAGCAGCCCTTCGACAGTTCCCTACGAGCAGTACTTC
CASSPSTVPYEQYF
>TRBJ2-1|TRBV27|NA|NA
TGTGCCAGCAGCACAGGGATAGAGCAGTTCTTC
CASSTGIEQFF
>TRBJ2-3|TRBV19|NA|NA
TGTGCCAGTAGCCCTCCAGGGGCGGTAACAGATACGCAGTATTTT
CASSPPGAVTDTQYF
>TRBJ1-5|TRBV20-1|few|NA
TGCAGTGCTAGTGGCGGGAATAGCAATCAGCCCCAGCATTTT
CSASGGNSNQPQHF
>TRBJ2-1|TRBV4-1|NA|TRBD2
TGCGCCAGCAGCCAAGATGACAGGTCGGGGGTAGCGGGGGTACCGACCGACAATGAGCAGTTCTTC
CASSQDDRSGVAGVPTDNEQFF
>TRBJ2-1|TRBV19|NA|NA
TGTGCCAGTAGTATGGGCCGGTCGTCCTACAATGAGCAGTTCTTC
CASSMGRSSYNEQFF
>TRBJ1-4|TRBV6-6|few|TRBD1
TGTGCCAGCAGTTCCACGACAGGGAGAGAAAAACTGTTTTTT
CASSSTTGREKLFF
>TRBJ2-7|TRBV6-2/TRBV6-3|once|NA
TGTGCCAGCAGTTACTTCCCCTCTCTCCGGTCCTACGAGCAGTACTTC
CASSYFPSLRSYEQYF
>TRBJ2-1|TRBV18|NA|TRBD1
TGTGCCAGCCTCCGGGACAGACAAATAAATGAGCAGTTCTTC
CASLRDRQINEQFF
>TRBJ2-3|TRBV7-2|NA|NA
TGTGCCAGCAGCTTGCAGGCCGGCCCAGATACGCAGTATTTT
CASSLQAGPDTQYF
>TRBJ2-7|TRBV6-5|few|NA
TGTGCCAGCACCAAAGGGGCAGGGGTTCCCTACGAGCAGTACTTC
CASTKGAGVPYEQYF
>TRBJ1-1|TRBV6-2/TRBV6-3|NA|NA
TGTGCCAGCAGTTTCACCAAGGGGACTACTGAAGCTTTCTTT
CASSFTKGTTEAFF
>TRBJ1-6|TRBV30|NA|TRBD1
TGTGCCTGGAGCGTTACAGGGGTATCCTCCCTCCACTTT
CAWSVTGVSSLHF
>TRBJ2-2|TRBV19|NA|TRBD1
TGTGCCAGTAGCGAGGGGGCGGACACCGGGGAGCTGTTTTTT
CASSEGADTGELFF
>TRBJ2-7|TRBV12-3/TRBV12-4|NA|NA
TGTGCCAGCAGATCGGGGTCCTACGAGCAGTACTTC
CASRSGSYEQYF
>TRBJ2-7|TRBV29-1|NA|TRBD1
TGCAGCGTTGAGAAGTGGGGAGGACAGGGAACGTTGCAGTACTTC
CSVEKWGGQGTLQYF
>TRBJ1-3|TRBV13|NA|TRBD1
TGTGCCAGCAGCTTAGTTGGGGCAGGGGGCTCTGGAAACACCATATATTTT
CASSLVGAGGSGNTIYF
>TRBJ1-1|TRBV2|NA|NA
TGTGCCAGCAGTTTTACTCGAGACACTGAAGCTTTCTTT
CASSFTRDTEAFF
>TRBJ1-1|TRBV12-3/TRBV12-4|NA|NA
TGTGCCAGCAGTTTTCAGGGCACTGAAGCTTTCTTT
CASSFQGTEAFF
>TRBJ1-1|TRBV7-8|NA|NA
TGTGCCAGCATGAGAGGGATGAACACTGAAGCTTTCTTT
CASMRGMNTEAFF
>TRBJ2-7|TRBV7-3|NA|TRBD1
TGTGCCAGCAGCTCCAGACAGGGACCCTACGAGCAGTACTTC
CASSSRQGPYEQYF
>TRBJ2-1|TRBV5-4|NA|TRBD2
TGTGCCAGCAGCTTACTAGCGGGCCCCTACAATGAGCAGTTCTTC
CASSLLAGPYNEQFF
>TRBJ1-6|TRBV30|few|TRBD1
TGTGCCGGCCGACAGGGGGCGGATTCACCCCTCCACTTT
CAGRQGADSPLHF
>TRBJ2-5|TRBV19|NA|NA
TGTGCCAGTAGTCAGGACTGGGCGCAAGAGACCCAGTACTTC
CASSQDWAQETQYF
>TRBJ2-1|TRBV5-1|NA|TRBD2
TGCGCCAGCAGCTTGGTAGGTCCTAGCGGCTACAACGGCAATGAGCAGTTCTTC
CASSLVGPSGYNGNEQFF
>TRBJ1-2|TRBV4-3|NA|TRBD1
TGCGCCAGCAGCCAGAGGACAGGGAATGGCTACACCTTC
CASSQRTGNGYTF
>TRBJ2-1|TRBV5-4|NA|NA
TGTGCCAGCAGCCGCGGTCTCGATGAGCAGTTCTTC
CASSRGLDEQFF
>TRBJ2-2|TRBV9|NA|NA
TGTGCCAGCAGCGTAGGACTTTCCACCGGGGAGCTGTTTTTT
CASSVGLSTGELFF
>TRBJ1-4|TRBV7-9|NA|NA
TGTGCCAGCAGCCAGATGGGAGTACTGCTTAATGAAAAACTGTTTTTT
CASSQMGVLLNEKLFF
>TRBJ1-2|TRBV7-9|NA|NA
TGTGCCAGCAGCTTGGCGGCTTCTAACTATGGCTACACCTTC
CASSLAASNYGYTF
>TRBJ1-2|TRBV13|NA|TRBD1
TGTGCCAGCAGCCTGCAACAGGGGGCATATGGCTACACCTTC
CASSLQQGAYGYTF
>TRBJ2-3|TRBV5-4|NA|NA
TGTGCCAGCAGCCCCACAGGAGATACGCAGTATTTT
CASSPTGDTQYF
>TRBJ1-1|TRBV10-1|NA|NA
TGCGCCAGCAGTGGAGGGAATGCGGGCGTGAACACTGAAGCTTTCTTT
CASSGGNAGVNTEAFF
>TRBJ1-5|TRBV19|NA|NA
TGTGCCAGTAGCCTGAGTGGGCCGAGGGGCAATCAGCCCCAGCATTTT
CASSLSGPRGNQPQHF
>TRBJ2-7|TRBV3-1/TRBV3-2|NA|TRBD2
TGTGCCAGCAGCCTATCGGGGAGCGGGGGTATTGACGAGCAGTACTTC
CASSLSGSGGIDEQYF
>TRBJ1-3|TRBV3-1/TRBV3-2|few|NA
TGTGCCAGCAGCCAAGTTAGAGGGTTTGGAAACACCATATATTTT
CASSQVRGFGNTIYF